One T cell receptor beta chain is described in this entry. These data are taken from a study of blood T cell repertoires in COVID-19. Assay used: immunoSEQ multiplex PCR; TCRdb lists only in-frame clones, some missing. The sample records 200,000 to 250,000 clones, 88% being singletons. The TCR comes from a woman aged 55-69 years with acute or convalescent COVID-19. The sequencing sample was made of peripheral blood.

CDR3 nucleotide sequence: TGTGCCAGCAGCCGCTCGGACAGGGGTTACGGCTACACCTTC. As protein: CASSRSDRGYGYTF. The chain employs TRBV28 and TRBJ1-2; 9 bases match TRBD1. Germline V gene sequence: CDR1 MDHEN, CDR2 SYDVKM. The length of the CDR3 is 14 residues. V lost 6 bases to trimming and J lost 8 bases; unmatched junction nucleotides: 10.